This T cell receptor beta chain was identified in a study of identifying expanded T cells in peripheral blood. Findings and caveats of the study: Across healthy donors, higher total template counts meant significantly greater roughly 2-week count variance. Differentially abundant clones: about 1.3 between replicates, just under 17 at roughly 15 days, approximately 18 at four.

Notes on this clone: The antigen remains unidentified.

During the collection period, no donor immune events like infections were recorded. Assay used: immunoSEQ multiplex PCR; TCRdb lists only in-frame clones, some missing. Among under 130,000 clones listed, about 89% were seen once. Sequencing was done on a sample of blood. The clonotype was recovered from a person between 18 and 75 years old in good health.

The CDR3 sequence: CASSSYLTGPYEQYF. CDR3 nucleotides: TGTGCCAGCAGTTCATATCTGACAGGGCCCTACGAGCAGTACTTC. The chain uses TRBV28 and TRBJ2-7; 7 bases match TRBD1. The CDR3 sequence is 15 residues long. V shed 4 bases, J shed 2 bases, and the junction held 8 bases outside the gene matches. Germline values: CDR1 MDHEN, CDR2 SYDVKM.